This TCR beta chain was recovered during a study of T cell repertoires in cytomegalovirus infection. The study, taken as a whole, reports: Public TCR beta family frequency separated CMV-and-HLA carriers, including in an independent cohort.

Regarding this clonotype: Its cognate antigen is unknown.

Germline values: CDR1 MNHGY, CDR2 SAAAGT. The V gene lost 4 bases and the J gene lost 3 bases, with 11 bases spanning the gap. The CDR3 covers 14 residues. TCRdb passed the reads through MiXCR, listing each CDR3 protein once. This table has under 95,000 distinct CDR3 sequences, 45% to 55% appearing once. The V gene is TRBV6-8, the J gene TRBJ2-3; possibly TRBD2 for D (6 bases). This sequence was found in a human donor in good health (CMV status not recorded). Some clones in this sample may be carry-over from other donors' samples. Sequenced here: CD8+ T cells from cultured PBMCs, sampled from culture after CMV antigen stimulation. CDR3 amino acids: CASSWGTLTDTQYF. The CDR3 region has the DNA TGTGCCAGCAGTTGGGGGACTTTAACAGATACGCAGTATTTT.